Listed below are T cell receptor beta chains from one sample, sequenced in a study of T cells in localized non-small cell lung cancer. TCRdb's copy holds only in-frame clones and misses some; the assay was immunoSEQ multiplex PCR. The sample has about 29,000 clones, 70% to 90% seen once. Sequences were derived from peripheral blood, sampled before any cancer treatment. These receptors were collected from a woman aged 35 to 69 with stage I lung adenocarcinoma. CDR3s include the opening cysteine and the closing phenylalanine or tryptophan. The D gene is left open where the match is weak. Size is omitted from some rows. Given values are once, few, many or a class for expanded clones.

d_call: -; v_call: TRBV4-1; clone_size: -; j_call: TRBJ2-5; cdr3_aa: CASSQELWERETQYF; cdr3_nt: TGCGCCAGCAGCCAAGAATTGTGGGAGCGTGAGACCCAGTACTTC
d_call: -; v_call: TRBV7-9; clone_size: -; j_call: TRBJ1-1; cdr3_aa: CASSFEQTTEAFF; cdr3_nt: TGTGCCAGCAGCTTCGAACAGACCACTGAAGCTTTCTTT
d_call: -; v_call: TRBV6-1; clone_size: -; j_call: TRBJ2-3; cdr3_aa: CASRGALGTDTQYF; cdr3_nt: TGTGCCAGCAGAGGGGCCCTTGGCACAGATACGCAGTATTTT
d_call: -; v_call: TRBV10-2; clone_size: -; j_call: TRBJ2-7; cdr3_aa: CASSATGYEQYF; cdr3_nt: TGCGCCAGCAGTGCGACAGGCTACGAGCAGTACTTC
d_call: -; v_call: TRBV7-3; clone_size: -; j_call: TRBJ2-3; cdr3_aa: CASSPKLAYADTQYF; cdr3_nt: TGTGCCAGCAGCCCTAAATTGGCCTACGCAGATACGCAGTATTTT
d_call: -; v_call: TRBV5-4; clone_size: -; j_call: TRBJ1-2; cdr3_aa: CASSPDIGTGYGYTF; cdr3_nt: TGTGCCAGCAGCCCTGATATAGGGACGGGCTATGGCTACACCTTC
d_call: TRBD2; v_call: TRBV6-4; clone_size: -; j_call: TRBJ2-1; cdr3_aa: CASSSSGRFYEQFF; cdr3_nt: TGTGCCAGCAGTTCCAGCGGGAGGTTCTATGAGCAGTTCTTC
d_call: TRBD1; v_call: TRBV27; clone_size: -; j_call: TRBJ1-2; cdr3_aa: CASSGQGFGYGYTF; cdr3_nt: TGTGCCAGCAGTGGACAGGGTTTTGGGTATGGCTACACCTTC
d_call: -; v_call: TRBV6-5; clone_size: -; j_call: TRBJ1-1; cdr3_aa: CASSSGPVNTEAFF; cdr3_nt: TGTGCCAGCAGTTCAGGGCCGGTGAACACTGAAGCTTTCTTT
d_call: TRBD1; v_call: TRBV5-8; clone_size: -; j_call: TRBJ1-2; cdr3_aa: CASSWEQGAVYGYTF; cdr3_nt: TGTGCCAGCAGCTGGGAACAGGGGGCGGTCTATGGCTACACCTTC
d_call: -; v_call: TRBV9; clone_size: -; j_call: TRBJ2-1; cdr3_aa: CASNNMGSYNEQFF; cdr3_nt: TGTGCCAGCAATAATATGGGCTCCTACAATGAGCAGTTCTTC
d_call: TRBD1; v_call: TRBV5-1; clone_size: -; j_call: TRBJ2-7; cdr3_aa: CASSLQDRGDEQYF; cdr3_nt: TGCGCCAGCAGCTTGCAGGACAGGGGGGACGAGCAGTACTTC
d_call: TRBD2; v_call: TRBV7-9; clone_size: -; j_call: TRBJ2-7; cdr3_aa: CASSLGGAGYEQYF; cdr3_nt: TGTGCCAGCTCCCTGGGAGGGGCCGGGTACGAGCAGTACTTC
d_call: -; v_call: TRBV27; clone_size: -; j_call: TRBJ1-2; cdr3_aa: CASSEGDRLRLRGYTF; cdr3_nt: TGTGCCAGCAGCGAGGGCGACAGGCTTCGTCTGCGGGGCTACACCTTC
d_call: TRBD2; v_call: TRBV4-2; clone_size: -; j_call: TRBJ2-5; cdr3_aa: CASSQETSGGAGETQYF; cdr3_nt: TGTGCCAGCAGCCAAGAGACTAGCGGGGGGGCCGGGGAGACCCAGTACTTC
d_call: -; v_call: TRBV28; clone_size: -; j_call: TRBJ1-2; cdr3_aa: CASSPAAFSYGYTF; cdr3_nt: TGTGCCAGCAGTCCGGCCGCTTTCAGCTATGGCTACACCTTC
d_call: TRBD2; v_call: TRBV5-1; clone_size: once; j_call: TRBJ2-3; cdr3_aa: CASSLERGGPEDTQYF; cdr3_nt: TGCGCCAGCAGCTTGGAAAGGGGAGGGCCGGAGGATACGCAGTATTTT
d_call: -; v_call: TRBV5-6; clone_size: -; j_call: TRBJ1-1; cdr3_aa: CASTLFRERGATEAFF; cdr3_nt: TGTGCCAGCACCCTCTTCCGGGAAAGGGGGGCCACTGAAGCTTTCTTT
d_call: -; v_call: TRBV20-1; clone_size: -; j_call: TRBJ1-4; cdr3_aa: CSASPREKLFF; cdr3_nt: TGCAGTGCTAGTCCTCGGGAAAAACTGTTTTTT
d_call: -; v_call: TRBV5-4; clone_size: -; j_call: TRBJ2-5; cdr3_aa: CASSFTQETQYF; cdr3_nt: TGTGCCAGCAGCTTCACTCAAGAGACCCAGTACTTC